This entry is about one TCR beta chain. These data are taken from a study of T-cell reconstitution after alpha-beta-depleted transplantation in children. TCRbeta library construction was performed incorporating unique molecular identifiers. TCRdb re-analysed the PCR reads in MiXCR, keeping a single row per CDR3 protein. The sample includes 440,000 or so distinct CDR3 sequences, approximately 11% of them seen just once. Specimen: PBMCs from the stem cell graft donor, collected from the stem cell graft. The sequence was collected from a human donor who donated a stem cell graft to a child with acute myeloid leukemia.

The CDR3 is CATAVGSTDTQYF. In nucleotides, the CDR3 is TGTGCCACCGCCGTCGGGAGCACAGATACGCAGTATTTT. The chain has TRBV7-3 and TRBJ2-3, with no clear D. CDR1 is SGHTA and CDR2 is FQGTGA in the germline V gene. Trimming took off 10 bases at V and 0 bases at J, with 11 bases between the two ends. The CDR3 is 13 amino acids. The whole variable domain, filled in from reference TRBV7-3 and TRBJ2-3, reads GAGVSQTPSNKVTEKGKYVELRCDPISGHTALYWYRQSLGQGPEFLIYFQGTGAADDSGLPNDRFFAVRPEGSVSTLKIQRTERGDSAVYLCATAVGSTDTQYFGPGTRLTVL.